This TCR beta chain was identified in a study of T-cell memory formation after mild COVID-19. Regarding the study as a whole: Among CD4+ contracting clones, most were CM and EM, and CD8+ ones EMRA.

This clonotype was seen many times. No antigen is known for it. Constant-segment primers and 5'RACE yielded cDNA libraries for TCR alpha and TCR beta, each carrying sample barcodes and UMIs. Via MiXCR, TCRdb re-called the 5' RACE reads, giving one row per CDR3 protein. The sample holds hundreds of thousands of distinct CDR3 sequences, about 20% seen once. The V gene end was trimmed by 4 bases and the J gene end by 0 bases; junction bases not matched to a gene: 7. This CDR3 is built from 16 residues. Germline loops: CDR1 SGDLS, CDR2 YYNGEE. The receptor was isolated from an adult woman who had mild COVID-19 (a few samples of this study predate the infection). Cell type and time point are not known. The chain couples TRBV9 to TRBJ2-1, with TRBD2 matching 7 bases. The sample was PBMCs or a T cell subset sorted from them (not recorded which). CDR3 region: CASSPRTSVSYNEQFF. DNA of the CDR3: TGTGCCAGCAGCCCTCGTACTAGCGTCTCCTACAATGAGCAGTTCTTC.